This TCR beta chain was identified in a study of blood T cells in healthy people across ages. Study-level results: Diversity of TCR beta per million T cells declined in a roughly linear way with age. For the donors, CMV status was unknown and possibly confounded expanded clonotype changes.

As to this clonotype: The antigen is unknown.

With 1 base clipped from V and 9 bases from J, the junction kept 16 bases outside the gene matches. This CDR3 spans 16 amino acids. Germline CDR1 SQVTM, CDR2 ANQGSEA. The use of a sample-barcoded 5' primer and a J-beta primer mix characterized a second PCR of roughly 6 to 11 cycles. Using its own MiXCR run on the 5' RACE reads, TCRdb lists one record per CDR3 protein. Found here are nearly 800,000 distinct CDR3 sequences, 20% to 25% of them singletons; the top ten hold around 3.6%. The same data also went into a second study, on T cells of mothers and their children. Per that paper: The study sampled three healthy Caucasian mothers and their six children. Slightly higher overlap, not significant, was seen in related mother-child pairs than in unrelated pairs.

The clonotype was recovered from a boy under 18 in good health. This chain links TRBV29-1 with TRBJ2-7, with TRBD1 matching over 9 bases. The sample consisted of blood. The CDR3 region is CSVEGLGRTGENGQYF. The CDR3 DNA is TGCAGCGTTGAAGGTCTAGGAAGGACAGGGGAAAACGGGCAGTACTTC.